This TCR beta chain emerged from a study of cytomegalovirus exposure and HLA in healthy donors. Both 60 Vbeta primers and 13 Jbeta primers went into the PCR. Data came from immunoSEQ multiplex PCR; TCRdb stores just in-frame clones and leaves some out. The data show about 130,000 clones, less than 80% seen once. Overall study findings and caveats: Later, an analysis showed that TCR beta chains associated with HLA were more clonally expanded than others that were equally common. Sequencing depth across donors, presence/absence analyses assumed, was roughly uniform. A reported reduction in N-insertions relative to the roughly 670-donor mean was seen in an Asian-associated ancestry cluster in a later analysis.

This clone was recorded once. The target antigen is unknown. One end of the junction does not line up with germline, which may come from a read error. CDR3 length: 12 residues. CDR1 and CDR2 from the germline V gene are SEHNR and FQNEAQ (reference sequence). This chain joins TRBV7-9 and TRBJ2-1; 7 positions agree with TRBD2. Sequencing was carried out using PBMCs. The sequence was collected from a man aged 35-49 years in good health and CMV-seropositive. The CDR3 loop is CSSSRTSNEQFF. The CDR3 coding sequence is TGTTCCAGCAGCCGGACTAGCAATGAGCAGTTCTTC.